Here is one TCR beta chain with its context. One end of the junction fails to match germline, which may point to a read error. Investigators divided CD4+ cells into CD45RA+ naive and CD45RA-negative memory subsets. CDR1 and CDR2 from the germline V gene are MRHNA and SNTAGT. The CDR3 consists of 12 residues. The data were obtained in a study of shared clonotypes between healthy human individuals. Produced via immunoSEQ multiplex PCR; TCRdb's table is partial and in-frame only. The data show about 1.5 million clones, with under 99% seen just once and about 0.42% held by the top ten. The clonotype originates from a man in his thirties or forties in good health. Sequenced: naive CD4+ T cells sorted from blood. Subset specified: CD45RA+ positively selected. The genes are TRBV6-4 and TRBJ2-5; a weak D match, TRBD2 (6 bases). The chain's CDR3 is CASRDYQETQYF. CDR3 nucleotides: TGTGCCAGCAGGGACTATCAAGAGACCCAGTACTTC.